The 2 T cell receptor beta chains below all came from one sample that was sequenced in a study of cytomegalovirus exposure and HLA in healthy donors. PCR employed 60 Vbeta and 13 Jbeta primers. The data were produced by immunoSEQ multiplex PCR, yet TCRdb's version contains in-frame clones alone and is incomplete. The profile covers about 150,000 clones, with 60% to 75% appearing a single time and approximately 6.8% taken by the ten largest. Sequencing used PBMCs. Receptor source: a man aged 25-45 years in good health and CMV-seronegative.

V and J are TRBV2 and TRBJ2-5; TRBD2 is a possible D gene (5 bases). The length of the CDR3 is 15 residues. Germline assignment: CDR1 SNHLY and CDR2 FYNNEI. Trimming stripped 5 bases from V and 5 bases from J, with 18 bases between. The CDR3 protein is CASSPPPLAAETQYF. CDR3 nucleotides: TGTGCCAGCAGTCCACCCCCGCTAGCTGCCGAGACCCAGTACTTC.

A single count supports this clone. As DNA, the CDR3 is TGTGCCAGCAGCTTGGAACCCCCTAGCAATGAGCAGTTCTTC. Amino acids: CASSLEPPSNEQFF. The genes are TRBV5-4 and TRBJ2-1; D gene unclear. Germline CDR1 SGHNT, CDR2 YYREEE (reference sequence). The CDR3 has 14 residues. V was clipped by 0 bases and J by 6 bases, with 10 bases between them. The full variable domain, completed using reference TRBV5-4 and TRBJ2-1, is ETGVTQSPTHLIKTRGQQVTLRCSSQSGHNTVSWYQQALGQGPQFIFQYYREEENGRGNFPPRFSGLQFPNYSSELNVNALELDDSALYLCASSLEPPSNEQFFGPGTRLTVL.